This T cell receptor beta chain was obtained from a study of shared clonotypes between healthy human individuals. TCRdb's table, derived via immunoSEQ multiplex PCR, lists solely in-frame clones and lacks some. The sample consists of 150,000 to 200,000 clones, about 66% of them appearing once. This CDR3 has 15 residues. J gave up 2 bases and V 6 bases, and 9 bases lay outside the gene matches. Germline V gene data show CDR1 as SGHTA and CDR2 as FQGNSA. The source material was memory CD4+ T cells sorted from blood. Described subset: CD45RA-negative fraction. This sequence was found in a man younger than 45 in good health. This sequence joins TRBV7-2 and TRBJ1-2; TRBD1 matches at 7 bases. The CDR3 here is CASRESGTDNYGYTF. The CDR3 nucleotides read TGTGCCAGCAGGGAATCCGGGACAGACAACTATGGCTACACCTTC.